This entry describes one T cell receptor beta chain. These data are taken from a study of blood T cell repertoires in COVID-19. About the study: The United States, Italy and Spain supplied acute and convalescent COVID-19 samples. The analysed material was cDNA or gDNA that came from T cells, B-cell-depleted T cells, or PBMCs.

In the source study's methods: It was from reference gene primer amplification that nucleated cell counts were estimated. TCRdb's copy holds only in-frame clones and misses some; the assay was immunoSEQ multiplex PCR. For V, J and clone size, that table is used; D and trimming come from the DNA. Of 93,000 or so clones listed, under 90% are singletons. J gave up 6 bases and V 6 bases, and 9 bases lay outside the gene matches. Germline V CDR1 and CDR2: SNHLY, FYNNEI. The CDR3 has 14 amino acids. The genes are TRBV2 and TRBJ2-7; 9 bases align to TRBD1. The source is a human donor in a cohort sampled during active or convalescent COVID-19. The material sequenced was peripheral blood. CDR3 nucleotide sequence: TGTGCCAGCAGCAGTGGGACAGGGAATGTCGAGCAGTACTTC. Amino acids: CASSSGTGNVEQYF.